The next 10 T cell receptor beta chains were all read from a single sample in a study of T cell changes during pregnancy in multiple sclerosis. Sequenced by immunoSEQ multiplex PCR; TCRdb stores in-frame clones only, minus some. The sample comprises some 100,000 clones, almost 95% of which are singletons, and 0.7% to 0.9% rests with the top ten. The source was peripheral blood, collected before pregnancy. The receptors here all came from a female donor with multiple sclerosis, enrolled in a pregnancy study.

This clone came up once. The V call is TRBV28, the J call TRBJ1-2; D is perhaps TRBD1 (6 bases). The CDR3 runs to 16 residues. Between the trimmed V and J ends, which lost 4 bases and 1 base, there was a span of 16 bases. The germline V gene encodes CDR1 MDHEN and CDR2 SYDVKM. The CDR3, as DNA: TGTGCCAGCAGTTCCACCATGGGGGCCCTTAACTATGGCTACACCTTC. This gives the protein CASSSTMGALNYGYTF.

V usage is TRBV7-2 and J usage is TRBJ2-7; 7 positions match TRBD1. With 5 bases clipped from V and 2 bases from J, the junction kept 9 bases outside the gene matches. Germline CDR1 SGHTA, CDR2 FQGNSA. The CDR3 is 15 amino acids. The CDR3 is CASSPLWQGAYEQYF. The DNA of the CDR3 is TGTGCCAGCAGCCCCCTATGGCAGGGGGCCTACGAGCAGTACTTC.

V is TRBV2 and J is TRBJ2-1, with D perhaps matching TRBD1 (6 bases). This CDR3 is 15 amino acids long. The germline CDR1 and CDR2 sequences are SNHLY and FYNNEI. Trimming pared 7 bases from V and 3 bases from J, leaving 16 bases between. For the CDR3, the DNA is TGTGCCAGCACCGAAGGACAGTTTGGCTACAATGAGCAGTTCTTC. Protein: CASTEGQFGYNEQFF. Full variable domain (remainder filled in from reference TRBV2 and TRBJ2-1): EPEVTQTPSHQVTQMGQEVILRCVPISNHLYFYWYRQILGQKVEFLVSFYNNEISEKSEIFDDQFSVERPDGSNFTLKIRSTKLEDSAMYFCASTEGQFGYNEQFFGPGTRLTVL.

The chain recombines TRBV28 with TRBJ1-5, with D perhaps matching TRBD1 (6 bases). V lost 5 bases and J lost 4, with 12 bases in between. The CDR3 contains 14 residues. Germline V CDR1 and CDR2: MDHEN, SYDVKM. The CDR3 DNA reads as TGTGCCAGCAGTGTCGGGGGGGCAAATCAGCCCCAGCATTTT. Encoded protein: CASSVGGANQPQHF.

The chain combines TRBV7-8 with TRBJ1-1; maybe TRBD1 (6 bases). V lost 1 base and J 5 bases, leaving 14 bases between the germline ends. In germline, CDR1 is SGHVS, CDR2 FQNEAQ. This CDR3 contains 15 residues. CDR3 nucleotide sequence: TGTGCCAGCAGCTTAGGAGGGGGGGAAGGAACTGAAGCTTTCTTT. Encoded protein: CASSLGGGEGTEAFF.

The chain couples TRBV29-1 to TRBJ2-1; D is unresolved. The V gene's germline CDR1 is SQVTM and CDR2 ANQGSEA. The CDR3 sequence is 15 residues long. The V gene lost 1 base and the J gene lost 1 base, with 11 bases spanning the gap. The CDR3 spells CSVEGPPRSYNEQFF. The CDR3 DNA follows: TGCAGCGTTGAAGGGCCCCCTAGGTCCTACAATGAGCAGTTCTTC.

The rearrangement joins TRBV5-1 to TRBJ2-5, with 9 bases aligning to TRBD1. The V gene's germline CDR1 is SGHRS and CDR2 YFSETQ. The CDR3 loop spans 15 amino acids. V shed 5 bases, J shed 3 bases, and the junction held 8 bases outside the gene matches. The CDR3 here is CASRDRTGEEETQYF. Here the CDR3 DNA reads TGCGCCAGCAGGGATCGGACAGGGGAAGAAGAGACCCAGTACTTC. Complete variable domain (other parts from reference TRBV5-1 and TRBJ2-5): KAGVTQTPRYLIKTRGQQVTLSCSPISGHRSVSWYQQTPGQGLQFLFEYFSETQRNKGNFPGRFSGRQFSNSRSEMNVSTLELGDSALYLCASRDRTGEEETQYFGPGTRLLVL.

The chain joins TRBV27 to TRBJ2-7; D might be TRBD2 (6 bases). CDR3 length equals 14 residues. Between the trimmed V and J ends, which lost 8 bases and 2 bases, there was a span of 16 bases. The germline V gene encodes CDR1 MNHEY and CDR2 SMNVEV (reference sequence). The CDR3 bases are TGTGCCAGCTCGACCGGGACTGCAACCTACGAGCAGTACTTC. Amino acid sequence: CASSTGTATYEQYF.

This clone appeared a single time. The rearrangement links TRBV4-2 to TRBJ2-7; 9 bases line up with TRBD2. J gave up 2 bases and V 0 bases, and 11 bases lay outside the gene matches. The CDR3 length is 18 residues. Germline V gene lookup returns CDR1 LGHNA and CDR2 YNFKEQ. Here the CDR3 DNA reads TGTGCCAGCAGCCAAGACCCCCTCTCTAGCGGGGTAACCTACGAGCAGTACTTC. Its protein is CASSQDPLSSGVTYEQYF.

The chain couples TRBV28 to TRBJ2-7; TRBD2 matches 7 bases. This CDR3 comprises 16 residues. The V segment lost 7 bases and the J segment 4 bases; nucleotides outside the gene matches: 16. From germline, CDR1 is MDHEN and CDR2 SYDVKM. The CDR3 DNA follows: TGTGCCAGCACCGGAAGGGGTAGGCTAGCGGCTTACGAGCAGTACTTC. Its protein product is CASTGRGRLAAYEQYF. Variable domain in full (rest from reference TRBV28 and TRBJ2-7): DVKVTQSSRYLVKRTGEKVFLECVQDMDHENMFWYRQDPGLGLRLIYFSYDVKMKEKGDIPEGYSVSREKKERFSLILESASTNQTSMYLCASTGRGRLAAYEQYFGPGTRLTVT.